Presented here are 5 T cell receptor beta chains from one specimen sequenced in a study of response to subunit inactivated influenza vaccine. Via MiXCR, TCRdb re-called the RT-PCR reads, giving one row per CDR3 protein. The data contain some 850,000 distinct CDR3 sequences, less than 20% of them singletons. The sequences come from PBMCs from blood, collected about 5 days after vaccination. These receptors all come from a man aged 45 to 65 who received an inactivated influenza vaccine.

In this sample, this clonotype turned up a few times. This chain connects TRBV7-2 to TRBJ2-1; D remains unclear. V lost 3 bases and J 0 bases, leaving 9 bases between the germline ends. CDR1 is SGHTA and CDR2 is FQGNSA in the germline V gene. This CDR3 spans 15 amino acids. The CDR3 coding sequence is TGTGCCAGCAGCTTGCAGGTTAGCTCCTACAATGAGCAGTTCTTC. Translating gives CASSLQVSSYNEQFF.

The rearrangement joins TRBV27 to TRBJ1-5; a weak D match, TRBD1 (6 bases). CDR1 MNHEY and CDR2 SMNVEV come from the germline V gene (reference sequence). Trimming stripped 5 bases from V and 0 bases from J, with 11 bases between. The CDR3 is made up of 15 amino acids. DNA of the CDR3: TGTGCCAGCAGTAGCACGACAGGTAGCAATCAGCCCCAGCATTTT. Its protein product is CASSSTTGSNQPQHF.

The V call is TRBV5-1, the J call TRBJ2-7, with D possibly TRBD1 on 5 matching bases. This CDR3 is 14 amino acids long. From germline, CDR1 is SGHRS and CDR2 YFSETQ. Trimming cost V 4 bases and J 3 bases, with 14 bases left between them. The CDR3 DNA reads TGCGCCAGCAGCCCAGGGTCATATCGCTACGAGCAGTACTTC. Translated: CASSPGSYRYEQYF.

CDR3 nucleotide sequence: TGTGCCAGCAAAAGATCAACTGAAGCTTTCTTT. Translated, it gives CASKRSTEAFF. The rearrangement uses TRBV28 and TRBJ1-1; D is unclear. CDR3 length: 11 amino acids. Trimming pared 7 bases from V and 5 bases from J, leaving 8 bases between. CDR1 is MDHEN, CDR2 SYDVKM, per germline. The whole variable domain, filled in from reference TRBV28 and TRBJ1-1, reads DVKVTQSSRYLVKRTGEKVFLECVQDMDHENMFWYRQDPGLGLRLIYFSYDVKMKEKGDIPEGYSVSREKKERFSLILESASTNQTSMYLCASKRSTEAFFGQGTRLTVV.

The chain links TRBV24-1 to TRBJ2-3; 9 positions agree with TRBD1. Unmatched junction bases numbered 9, after V lost 4 bases and J lost 5 bases. CDR1 KGHDR and CDR2 SFDVKD come from the germline V gene. This CDR3 has 16 amino acids. The CDR3 protein is CATSDQVGTGRDTQYF. CDR3 bases: TGTGCCACCAGTGACCAGGTAGGGACAGGGAGAGATACGCAGTATTTT.